Listed below are T cell receptor beta chains from one sample, sequenced in a study of T cells after yellow fever vaccination. TCRdb analysed the 5' RACE reads with MiXCR anew, one entry per CDR3 protein. The sample has some 300,000 distinct CDR3 sequences, around 10% seen once; the top ten hold about 3%. Material: CD4+ T cells sorted from PBMCs, obtained 5 days after the yellow fever booster vaccination. The source of these receptors is a man aged 18 to 35 who received the YFV17D yellow fever vaccine. The CDR3 runs from the conserved cysteine through the conserved F or W. Each record gives: D gene, V gene, J gene, clone size, CDR3 length, CDR3 DNA, CDR3 protein. The D gene is left open where the match is weak. Size tells how often a clone was seen (once, few, many) or the class of an expanded clone, and some rows leave it out.

NA,TRBV7-2,TRBJ1-1,few,13,TGTGCCAGCACCTCTTGGGGGAACACTGAAGCTTTCTTT,CASTSWGNTEAFF
NA,TRBV12-3/TRBV12-4,TRBJ1-5,NA,14,TGTGCCAGCAGACCCGCCATTGACAATCAGCCCCAGCATTTT,CASRPAIDNQPQHF
NA,TRBV3-1,TRBJ2-2,few,18,TGTGCCAGAAGCCAAAATCAAGGGTTCAAAATGAACACCGGGGAGCTGTTTTTT,CARSQNQGFKMNTGELFF
NA,TRBV3-1,TRBJ2-4,many,16,TGTGCCAGCAGCCCGCTTTCTCGCCTAGCCAAAAACATTCAGTACTTC,CASSPLSRLAKNIQYF
NA,TRBV15,TRBJ1-3,NA,13,TGTGCCACCAGCAGGGATAGGGGAAACACCATATATTTT,CATSRDRGNTIYF
TRBD2,TRBV7-3,TRBJ2-4,few,14,TGTGCCAGCAGCTTTAGCGGGGGGGACCAGAAACAGTACTTC,CASSFSGGDQKQYF
TRBD2,TRBV6-2/TRBV6-3,TRBJ2-7,few,16,TGTGCCAGCACCCAGAGACTAGCGGGGGGCCCCTACGAGCAGTACTTC,CASTQRLAGGPYEQYF
NA,TRBV28,TRBJ2-5,many,10,TGTGCCACCCTGAGGGAGACCCAGTACTTC,CATLRETQYF
TRBD1,TRBV6-6,TRBJ1-5,NA,14,TGTGCCAGCAGTAACGGACAGGGGCAGCAGCCCCAGCATTTT,CASSNGQGQQPQHF
NA,TRBV5-1,TRBJ1-2,NA,11,TGCGCCAGCAGCGCGGGCACCGGCTACACCTTC,CASSAGTGYTF
NA,TRBV6-6,TRBJ1-1,NA,15,TGTGCCAGCAGGAGATACAGGTCTGAGAACACTGAAGCTTTCTTT,CASRRYRSENTEAFF
NA,TRBV5-1,TRBJ1-2,many,16,TGCGCCAGCAGCTTGGTTGGGCAGGGTCAGACCTATGGCTACACCTTC,CASSLVGQGQTYGYTF
NA,TRBV29-1,TRBJ2-1,NA,14,TGCAGCGTTGAACCAGAACATCCCTACAATGAGCAGTTCTTC,CSVEPEHPYNEQFF
NA,TRBV27,TRBJ2-6,NA,15,TGTGCCAGCGCCGACAGGGAGGCTGGGGCCAACGTCCTGACTTTC,CASADREAGANVLTF
NA,TRBV30,TRBJ2-7,few,12,TGTGCCTGGAGTCGACACACCTACGAGCAGTACTTC,CAWSRHTYEQYF
NA,TRBV7-2,TRBJ1-2,few,15,TGTGCCAGCAGCTTGACACAGGTTCCAGACTATGGCTACACCTTC,CASSLTQVPDYGYTF
TRBD2,TRBV4-3,TRBJ2-7,few,18,TGCGCCAGCAGCCTAATGGGCCCGGGACTAGCGGGGACCTACGAGCAGTACTTC,CASSLMGPGLAGTYEQYF
TRBD2,TRBV12-3/TRBV12-4,TRBJ2-3,NA,16,TGTGCCAGCAGTAGACTAGCGGGGGGCCACACAGATACGCAGTATTTT,CASSRLAGGHTDTQYF
TRBD2,TRBV10-3,TRBJ2-7,NA,15,TGTGCCATCAGGGGCAGCGGGGGGAGCTCCTACGAGCAGTACTTC,CAIRGSGGSSYEQYF
TRBD1,TRBV12-3/TRBV12-4,TRBJ1-6,few,15,TGTGCCAGCGGGGACAGAGACATCTATAATTCACCCCTCCACTTT,CASGDRDIYNSPLHF
TRBD2,TRBV4-3,TRBJ2-5,many,15,TGCGCCAGCAGCCAAGATGAGCAGGGAGGGGTGGCCCAGTACTTC,CASSQDEQGGVAQYF
TRBD1,TRBV5-6,TRBJ2-7,many,12,TGTGCCAGCAGCTTGACAGGGGACGAGCAGTACTTC,CASSLTGDEQYF
NA,TRBV2,TRBJ1-1,few,13,TGTGCCAGCAGTCCGGAGATGAACACTGAAGCTTTCTTT,CASSPEMNTEAFF
NA,TRBV18,TRBJ1-1,NA,13,TGTGCCAGCTTAGGGCAGTTGAACACTGAAGCTTTCTTT,CASLGQLNTEAFF
TRBD2,TRBV4-2,TRBJ2-3,many,14,TGTGCCAGCAGCCAAGATCGGCGGGGGGATACGCAGTATTTT,CASSQDRRGDTQYF
TRBD1,TRBV5-5,TRBJ1-2,few,16,TGTGCCAGCAGCCTGAACGCCCGGGACAGGGGCGAGCAAGGCACCTTC,CASSLNARDRGEQGTF
TRBD1,TRBV19,TRBJ2-3,NA,14,TGTGCCAGCAGGTGGGGACAGTCCACAGATACGCAGTATTTT,CASRWGQSTDTQYF
TRBD1,TRBV6-6,TRBJ1-1,many,13,TGTGCCACCGGCGGACAGGGCAGGACTGAAGCTTTCTTT,CATGGQGRTEAFF
TRBD1,TRBV7-9,TRBJ1-4,NA,14,TGTGCCAGCAGATATAGGGGGCCGGATGAAAAACTGTTTTTT,CASRYRGPDEKLFF
TRBD1,TRBV5-1,TRBJ1-1,few,15,TGCGCCAGCAGCCCGGTCCAGGGGGCGCGGACTGAAGCTTTCTTT,CASSPVQGARTEAFF
TRBD1,TRBV19,TRBJ1-2,few,13,TGTGCCACGTCGACCAGGGGGAACTATGGCTACACCTTC,CATSTRGNYGYTF
NA,TRBV29-1,TRBJ1-1,few,16,TGCAGCGTTGTCCACCCCCCGCGACAAGTGAACACTGAAGCTTTCTTT,CSVVHPPRQVNTEAFF
TRBD1,TRBV6-4,TRBJ2-2,NA,15,TGTGCCAGCAGTCTCGGGACAGGGGGCATCGGGGAGCTGTTTTTT,CASSLGTGGIGELFF
NA,TRBV5-1,TRBJ2-5,NA,13,TGCGCCAGCAGCCCGGGGACCCAAGAGACCCAGTACTTC,CASSPGTQETQYF
NA,TRBV20-1,TRBJ1-1,few,12,TGCAGTGCTAGCAGGGGGAACACTGAAGCTTTCTTT,CSASRGNTEAFF
NA,TRBV7-3,TRBJ2-3,NA,14,TGTGCCAGCAGCCAGGGACTCCACACAGATACGCAGTATTTT,CASSQGLHTDTQYF
NA,TRBV6-5,TRBJ2-5,few,15,TGTGCCAGCAGTACCCTCGGGATCTACCAAGAGACCCAGTACTTC,CASSTLGIYQETQYF
TRBD1,TRBV12-3/TRBV12-4,TRBJ2-7,NA,14,TGTGCCAGCACCGGACAGGGGGCAGGAGACGAGCAGTACTTC,CASTGQGAGDEQYF
NA,TRBV12-3/TRBV12-4,TRBJ2-5,NA,17,TGTGCCAGCAGTTTGAGTCAGGTCGTTCGAGGGGCAGAGACCCAGTACTTC,CASSLSQVVRGAETQYF
NA,TRBV12-3/TRBV12-4,TRBJ1-5,few,16,TGTGCCAGCACTACCAGTAGACCGTTAGCGTATCAGCCCCAGCATTTT,CASTTSRPLAYQPQHF
NA,TRBV10-2,TRBJ2-3,NA,15,TGCGCCAGCAGTGCGGGCCAGGGTATCTCAGATACGCAGTATTTT,CASSAGQGISDTQYF
NA,TRBV18,TRBJ1-4,NA,12,TGTGCCAGCTCAAACCGGCAGGAAAAACTGTTTTTT,CASSNRQEKLFF
NA,TRBV30,TRBJ2-5,many,13,TGTGCCTGGAGTGGGGGGCACCAAGAGACCCAGTACTTC,CAWSGGHQETQYF
NA,TRBV24-1,TRBJ2-6,NA,15,TGTGCCACCAAAAACAGATACTCTGGGGCCAACGTCCTGACTTTC,CATKNRYSGANVLTF
NA,TRBV5-1,TRBJ2-1,many,13,TGCGCCAGCAGCTTGCTGAGCGCTGGTGAGCAGTTCTTC,CASSLLSAGEQFF
TRBD1,TRBV5-1,TRBJ2-7,many,15,TGCGCCAGCAGCTTGGATTCACAGGGGGGTGTAGTGCAGTACTTC,CASSLDSQGGVVQYF
NA,TRBV7-9,TRBJ2-6,many,21,TGTGCCAGCAGCTTCCCAAACTTCCGGGACGCAGACCTGGCTGGGGCCAACGTCCTGACTTTC,CASSFPNFRDADLAGANVLTF
NA,TRBV7-8,TRBJ2-3,few,14,TGTGCCAGCAGCTTAGGTGTCAGAACAGATACGCAGTATTTT,CASSLGVRTDTQYF
NA,TRBV5-6,TRBJ1-4,many,16,TGTGCCAGCAGCTTGGCCCCTCCATCAACTAATGAAAAACTGTTTTTT,CASSLAPPSTNEKLFF
NA,TRBV20-1,TRBJ1-1,NA,15,TGCAGTGCTAGAGATGGATCGGGAGATTACAGGGACGCTTTCTTT,CSARDGSGDYRDAFF
NA,TRBV5-1,TRBJ2-3,few,12,TGCGCCAGCAGTATAGTCACAGATACGCAGTATTTT,CASSIVTDTQYF
NA,TRBV4-1,TRBJ2-7,many,13,TGCGCCAGCAGCCAAGTCACGGGGACCGAGCAGTACTTC,CASSQVTGTEQYF
NA,TRBV5-1,TRBJ1-1,few,16,TGCGCCAGCACTCTCTATTCAGGGTCCAAAGGCACTGAAGCTTTCTTT,CASTLYSGSKGTEAFF
TRBD2,TRBV18,TRBJ2-5,few,12,TGTGCCAGCTCGCGGGAGATCGAGACCCAGTACTTC,CASSREIETQYF
NA,TRBV5-1,TRBJ1-4,NA,14,TGCGCCAGCAGCTTTTTAGGAGGAGACGAAAAACTGTTTTTT,CASSFLGGDEKLFF
TRBD1,TRBV18,TRBJ1-6,NA,19,TGTGCCAGCTCACCATACACAGGGGGCGATAGCTCCTATAATTCACCCCTCCACTTT,CASSPYTGGDSSYNSPLHF
NA,TRBV24-1,TRBJ2-1,NA,11,TGTGCCACCAGTGACGGGGAAGGGCAGTTCTTC,CATSDGEGQFF
TRBD1,TRBV12-3/TRBV12-4,TRBJ2-3,many,16,TGTGCCAGCAGTTTAGTTCCAGGGGGAAAATCAGATACGCAGTATTTT,CASSLVPGGKSDTQYF